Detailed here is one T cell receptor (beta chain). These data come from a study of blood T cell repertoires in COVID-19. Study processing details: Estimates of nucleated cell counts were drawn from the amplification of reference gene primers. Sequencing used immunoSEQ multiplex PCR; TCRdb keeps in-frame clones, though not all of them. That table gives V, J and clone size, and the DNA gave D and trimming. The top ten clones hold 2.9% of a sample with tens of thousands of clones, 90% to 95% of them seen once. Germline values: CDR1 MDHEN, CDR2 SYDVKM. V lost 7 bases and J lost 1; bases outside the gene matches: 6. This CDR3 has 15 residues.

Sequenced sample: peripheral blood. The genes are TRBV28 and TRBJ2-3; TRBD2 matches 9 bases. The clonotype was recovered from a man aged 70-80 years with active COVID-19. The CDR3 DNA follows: TGTGCCAGCATCTTAGCGGGGGCCCGCACAGATACGCAGTATTTT. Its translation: CASILAGARTDTQYF.